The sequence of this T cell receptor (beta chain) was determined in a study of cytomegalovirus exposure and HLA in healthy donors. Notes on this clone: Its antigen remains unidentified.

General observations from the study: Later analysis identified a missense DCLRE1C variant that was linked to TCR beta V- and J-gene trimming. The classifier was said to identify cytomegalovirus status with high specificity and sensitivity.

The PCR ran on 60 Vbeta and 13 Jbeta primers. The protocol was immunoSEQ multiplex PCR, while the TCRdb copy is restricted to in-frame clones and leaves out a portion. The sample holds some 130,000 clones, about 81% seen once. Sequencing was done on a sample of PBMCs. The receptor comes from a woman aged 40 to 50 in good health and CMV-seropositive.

The DNA of the CDR3 is TGTGCCAGCAGAGAGCTAGGGACAGGGGGCGAGACCCAGTACTTC. This gives the protein CASRELGTGGETQYF. The chain is built from TRBV27 and TRBJ2-5, with 12 positions matching TRBD1. V trimming: 6 bases; J trimming: 5 bases; junction bases outside the gene matches: 7. Germline loops: CDR1 MNHEY, CDR2 SMNVEV (reference sequence). This CDR3 is 15 amino acids long.